The 28 T cell receptor beta chains below all came from one sample that was sequenced in a study of control samples from healthy donors and cancer patients. Only in-frame clones appear in the TCRdb table, and some are missing; sequencing was by immunoSEQ multiplex PCR. This table has fewer than 85,000 clones, 75% to 95% appearing once. Sequenced material: blood. The receptors were sampled from a man between 25 and 39 years old in good health.

The chain links TRBV7-2 to TRBJ2-7, with 10 bases identical to TRBD2. This CDR3 has 19 amino acids. The trim removed 4 bases at V and 2 bases at J, leaving 17 bases unmatched. Germline lookup yields CDR1 SGHTA and CDR2 FQGNSA. In DNA form, the CDR3 reads TGTGCCAGCAGCTCCCCAGGGGCACTAGCGGGGTCAACCCCCTACGAGCAGTACTTC. As protein: CASSSPGALAGSTPYEQYF.

The chain carries TRBV15 and TRBJ2-3, with D perhaps TRBD1 (7 bases). CDR3 length: 16 residues. The ends were cut back, 3 bases at V and 1 base at J, with 14 bases in the middle. CDR1 and CDR2 from the germline V gene are LNHNV and YYDKDF (reference sequence). CDR3 DNA: TGTGCCACCAGCAGGGAGGGACAGCGGCGCACAGATACGCAGTATTTT. Amino acid sequence: CATSREGQRRTDTQYF.

V gene TRBV19 combines with J gene TRBJ2-5, with 8 positions matching TRBD1. The CDR3 spans 14 residues. V trimming: 4 bases; J trimming: 5 bases; junction bases outside the gene matches: 6. The germline V gene encodes CDR1 LNHDA and CDR2 SQIVND (reference sequence). CDR3 loop: CASSRDRRGETQYF. As DNA, the CDR3 is TGTGCCAGTAGTAGGGACAGGCGTGGTGAGACCCAGTACTTC.

The gene calls are TRBV5-1 and TRBJ2-1; TRBD1 matches 8 bases. CDR1 is SGHRS, CDR2 YFSETQ, per germline. This CDR3 spans 16 amino acids. Trimming cost V 4 bases and J 6 bases; bases outside gene matches: 12. The CDR3 nucleotides read TGCGCCAGCAGCGCCTTAGACAGGGGCCCCTCCAATGAGCAGTTCTTC. As protein: CASSALDRGPSNEQFF.

This clone came up once. V gene TRBV30 combines with J gene TRBJ1-2; TRBD1 matches at 9 bases. The CDR3 has 15 amino acids. Germline V lookup: CDR1 GTSNPN, CDR2 SVGIG (reference sequence). V lost 0 bases and J lost 5; bases outside the gene matches: 7. For the CDR3, the DNA is TGTGCCTGGAGTGTAGCCTTACAGGGGGCGTATGGCTACACCTTC. Protein product: CAWSVALQGAYGYTF.

The rearrangement joins TRBV2 to TRBJ2-3, with 12 bases that match TRBD2. Germline-derived CDR1 and CDR2 are SNHLY and FYNNEI. CDR3 length: 16 residues. Trimming took 5 bases from V and 0 from J; bases not matched to a gene: 3. The CDR3 loop reads CASSLTSGRSTDTQYF. The CDR3 coding sequence is TGTGCCAGCAGTCTAACTAGCGGGAGGAGCACAGATACGCAGTATTTT.

The chain couples TRBV5-1 to TRBJ2-7, with 7 bases aligning to TRBD2. The V and J ends lost 4 bases and 9 bases, in that order; junction bases with no gene match: 16. Germline CDR1 and CDR2: SGHRS and YFSETQ. The CDR3 has 15 amino acids. CDR3 loop: CASSGRAGVAPSQYF. CDR3 nucleotide sequence: TGCGCCAGCAGCGGCAGGGCGGGGGTGGCCCCTTCGCAGTACTTC.

The chain uses TRBV4-3 and TRBJ2-3; 10 bases map to TRBD2. V dropped 1 base and J dropped 5; count of bases not matched to a gene: 6. CDR1 LGHNA and CDR2 YSLEER come from the germline V gene. There are 16 residues in the CDR3. The CDR3 is CASSQVPSGGGDTQYF. In DNA form, the CDR3 reads TGCGCCAGCAGCCAAGTGCCCAGCGGGGGGGGAGATACGCAGTATTTT.

This rearrangement joins TRBV3-1 (or the pseudogene TRBV3-2) to TRBJ1-4; no definite D call. V lost 4 bases and J 5 bases, leaving 11 bases between the germline ends. This CDR3 is 14 amino acids long. CDR1 is LGHDT and CDR2 is YNNKEL in the germline V gene (reference sequence). The CDR3 reads CASSPFGRNEKLFF. CDR3 nucleotide sequence: TGTGCCAGCAGCCCATTTGGCAGAAATGAAAAACTGTTTTTT.

This clone was counted once. V is TRBV6-4 and J is TRBJ2-7, with 7 nucleotides matching TRBD2. J was trimmed by 3 bases and V by 4 bases; bases with no gene match: 0. The CDR3 extends over 12 amino acids. Germline CDR1 MRHNA, CDR2 SNTAGT. The CDR3 sequence is CASSGTSYEQYF. CDR3 in DNA: TGTGCCAGCAGTGGGACTAGCTACGAGCAGTACTTC.

The chain combines TRBV27 with TRBJ1-1; D is undetermined. Germline lookup yields CDR1 MNHEY and CDR2 SMNVEV (reference sequence). Trimming left V 11 bases short and J 1 base short, with 14 bases between. The CDR3 length is 13 residues. The CDR3 reads CAVAVSPNTEAFF. In nucleotides, the CDR3 is TGTGCCGTAGCGGTGTCGCCGAACACTGAAGCTTTCTTT.

The chain has TRBV6-1 and TRBJ2-2; perhaps TRBD1 as D (5 bases). Per germline, CDR1 MNHNS and CDR2 SASEGT. V lost 3 bases and J 6 bases, leaving 11 bases between the germline ends. The CDR3 has 14 residues. CDR3 loop: CASSESRAAGELFF. DNA of the CDR3: TGTGCCAGCAGTGAGTCCAGGGCGGCCGGGGAGCTGTTTTTT.

The chain uses TRBV30 and TRBJ1-4; D not certain. Trimming left V 2 bases short and J 10 bases short, with 20 bases between. CDR1 and CDR2 from the germline V gene are GTSNPN and SVGIG (reference sequence). The CDR3 covers 15 residues. CDR3 amino acids: CAWSPRGISLGKLFF. The DNA of the CDR3 is TGTGCCTGGAGTCCTCGGGGAATATCGCTTGGAAAACTGTTTTTT.

This chain connects TRBV11-2 to TRBJ1-1; D is ambiguous. The germline V and J ends were trimmed by 0 bases and 3 bases, with 11 bases remaining between them. Germline CDR1 is SGHAT and CDR2 is FQNNGV. CDR3 length equals 15 residues. The CDR3 DNA sequence: TGTGCCAGCAGCTTAGATTTCGGGGATTACACTGAAGCTTTCTTT. This codes for CASSLDFGDYTEAFF. The full variable domain, completed using reference TRBV11-2 and TRBJ1-1, is EAGVAQSPRYKIIEKRQSVAFWCNPISGHATLYWYQQILGQGPKLLIQFQNNGVVDDSQLPKDRFSAERLKGVDSTLKIQPAKLEDSAVYLCASSLDFGDYTEAFFGQGTRLTVV.

V gene TRBV6-2 or TRBV6-3 combines with J gene TRBJ1-5, with D possibly matching TRBD1 (5 bases). The CDR3 length is 17 residues. Germline V gene sequence: CDR1 MNHEY, CDR2 SVGEGT. V was clipped by 2 bases and J by 0 bases, with 14 bases between them. CDR3 amino acids: CASSYPDSFYSNQPQHF. The DNA for the CDR3 is TGTGCCAGCAGTTACCCTGACAGCTTCTATAGCAATCAGCCCCAGCATTTT.

The genes are TRBV19 and TRBJ2-7; D may match TRBD1 or TRBD2 (5 bases each). V dropped 5 bases and J dropped 0 bases, with 11 bases sitting between them. Germline V lookup: CDR1 LNHDA, CDR2 SQIVND (reference sequence). The CDR3 sequence is 14 residues long. The CDR3 loop is CASSRDLSSYEQYF. DNA of the CDR3: TGTGCCAGTAGTCGGGACCTGAGCTCCTACGAGCAGTACTTC.

On this clone: Other DNA sequences within the sample encode an identical CDR3. The chain employs TRBV30 and TRBJ1-3, with 9 bases matching TRBD1. The CDR3 has 13 residues. Germline-derived CDR1 and CDR2 are GTSNPN and SVGIG (reference sequence). V dropped 8 bases and J dropped 3; count of bases not matched to a gene: 5. This CDR3 reads CARQGEIGNTIYF. Here the CDR3 DNA reads TGTGCCAGACAGGGGGAAATTGGAAACACCATATATTTT.

This clone was detected a few times. The chain employs TRBV5-1 and TRBJ1-1, with D hard to call. There are 13 residues in the CDR3. The V gene's germline CDR1 is SGHRS and CDR2 YFSETQ. Between the trimmed V and J ends, which lost 0 bases and 1 base, there was a span of 4 bases. CDR3 sequence reads: CASSLDENTEAFF. CDR3 DNA: TGCGCCAGCAGCTTGGATGAGAACACTGAAGCTTTCTTT.

This sequence joins TRBV2 and TRBJ1-6, with a tentative D call TRBD1 (6 bases). Germline V gene lookup returns CDR1 SNHLY and CDR2 FYNNEI. This CDR3 spans 16 amino acids. The V gene lost 4 bases and the J gene lost 1 base, with 11 bases spanning the gap. In nucleotides, the CDR3 is TGTGCCAGCAGTGGAGAAGGACAGTCCTATAATTCACCCCTCCACTTT. It translates to CASSGEGQSYNSPLHF. Looking up the rest from reference TRBV2 and TRBJ1-6 gives the full variable domain: EPEVTQTPSHQVTQMGQEVILRCVPISNHLYFYWYRQILGQKVEFLVSFYNNEISEKSEIFDDQFSVERPDGSNFTLKIRSTKLEDSAMYFCASSGEGQSYNSPLHFGNGTRLTVT.

This sequence joins TRBV5-6 and TRBJ1-2; 9 nucleotides line up with TRBD1. The germline CDR1 and CDR2 sequences are SGHDT and YYEEEE. V lost 3 bases to trimming and J lost 8 bases; unmatched junction nucleotides: 8. This CDR3 contains 14 residues. In DNA, the CDR3 is TGTGCCAGCAGCTACCCGGGACAGGGTACGGGCTACACCTTC. Translated: CASSYPGQGTGYTF.

CDR3 nucleotide sequence: TGTGCCACCAGCAGTTCAGCAGGAAGTCAGCGGTGGATAGAGCAGTACTTC. This encodes CATSSSAGSQRWIEQYF. The chain joins TRBV15 to TRBJ2-7, with D possibly TRBD2 on 5 matching bases. CDR3 size: 17 residues. V lost 3 bases to trimming and J lost 7 bases, with 25 bases between them. CDR1 is LNHNV, CDR2 YYDKDF, per germline (reference sequence). Filled out from reference TRBV15 and TRBJ2-7, the complete variable domain reads DAMVIQNPRYQVTQFGKPVTLSCSQTLNHNVMYWYQQKSSQAPKLLFHYYDKDFNNEADTPDNFQSRRPNTSFCFLDIRSPGLGDTAMYLCATSSSAGSQRWIEQYFGPGTRLTVT.

V usage is TRBV9 and J usage is TRBJ2-4; D may correspond to TRBD1 or TRBD2 (5 bases each). This CDR3 spans 13 amino acids. V shed 4 bases and J shed 8 bases, with 13 bases lying between them. Germline CDR1 and CDR2: SGDLS and YYNGEE. For the CDR3, the DNA is TGTGCCAGCAGCCCGGGACGGGAAGACATTCAGTACTTC. This translates into CASSPGREDIQYF.

The gene calls are TRBV5-5 and TRBJ1-5; the D is unclear. CDR1 and CDR2 (germline): SGHKS, YYEKEE (reference sequence). V lost 1 base to trimming and J lost 1 base, with 12 bases between them. The CDR3 sequence is 16 residues long. The CDR3 sequence: CASSLSASQSNQPQHF. The CDR3 bases are TGTGCCAGCAGCTTGTCAGCGAGTCAGAGCAATCAGCCCCAGCATTTT.

The J gene is TRBJ2-7, the V gene TRBV6-5; D gene uncertain. V dropped 7 bases and J dropped 4 bases, with 8 bases sitting between them. Germline-derived CDR1 and CDR2 are MNHEY and SVGAGI. The CDR3 consists of 11 residues. This CDR3 is CASTVFYEQYF. The CDR3 bases are TGTGCCAGCACGGTTTTTTACGAGCAGTACTTC.

The chain employs TRBV6-1 and TRBJ2-2; TRBD2 matches 15 bases. CDR3 length equals 20 residues. Germline V gene lookup returns CDR1 MNHNS and CDR2 SASEGT. Germline trimming cut 3 bases from V and 1 base from J; bases unmatched to any gene: 9. CDR3 nucleotide sequence: TGTGCCAGCAGTGAGCCTTGGACTAGCGGGAGGGCCGTGAACACCGGGGAGCTGTTTTTT. Protein product: CASSEPWTSGRAVNTGELFF.

The chain couples TRBV6-5 to TRBJ2-7; unclear D gene. CDR1 is MNHEY, CDR2 SVGAGI, per germline. Trimming left V 0 bases short and J 6 bases short, with 3 bases between. The CDR3 loop spans 11 amino acids. The CDR3 region is CASSYSREQYF. The CDR3 DNA sequence: TGTGCCAGCAGTTACTCGCGCGAGCAGTACTTC.

J is TRBJ2-1 and V is TRBV6-5, with TRBD1 identical over 8 bases. Germline CDR1 reads MNHEY; CDR2 reads SVGAGI. The J segment lost 5 bases and the V segment lost 5 bases, leaving 2 bases of the junction unmatched. The CDR3 is 13 residues long. CDR3 protein: CASSRTGHNEQFF. DNA for the CDR3: TGTGCCAGCAGTCGGACAGGGCACAATGAGCAGTTCTTC.

The chain joins TRBV28 to TRBJ1-4; weak D call: TRBD1 (5 bases). The germline V gene encodes CDR1 MDHEN and CDR2 SYDVKM. Trimming shortened V by 2 bases and J by 5 bases, and 12 bases separated the two germline ends. The CDR3 consists of 15 residues. CDR3 loop: CASSLAGNLNEKLFF. The CDR3 region has the DNA TGTGCCAGCAGTTTAGCAGGGAACCTCAATGAAAAACTGTTTTTT.